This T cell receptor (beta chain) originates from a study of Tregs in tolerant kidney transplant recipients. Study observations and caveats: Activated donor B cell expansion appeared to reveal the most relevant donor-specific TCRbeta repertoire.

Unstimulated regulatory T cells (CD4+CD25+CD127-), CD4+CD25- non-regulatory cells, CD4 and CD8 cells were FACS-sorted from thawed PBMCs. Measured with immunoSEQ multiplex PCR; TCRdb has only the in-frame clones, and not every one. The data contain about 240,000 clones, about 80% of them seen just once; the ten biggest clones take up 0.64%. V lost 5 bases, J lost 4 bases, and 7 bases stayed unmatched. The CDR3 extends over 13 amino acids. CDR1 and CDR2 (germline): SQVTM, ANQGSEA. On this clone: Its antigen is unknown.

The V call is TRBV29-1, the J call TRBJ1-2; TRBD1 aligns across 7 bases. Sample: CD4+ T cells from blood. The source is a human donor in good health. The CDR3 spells CSVPETGTYGYTF. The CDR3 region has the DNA TGCAGCGTTCCCGAGACAGGGACCTATGGCTACACCTTC.